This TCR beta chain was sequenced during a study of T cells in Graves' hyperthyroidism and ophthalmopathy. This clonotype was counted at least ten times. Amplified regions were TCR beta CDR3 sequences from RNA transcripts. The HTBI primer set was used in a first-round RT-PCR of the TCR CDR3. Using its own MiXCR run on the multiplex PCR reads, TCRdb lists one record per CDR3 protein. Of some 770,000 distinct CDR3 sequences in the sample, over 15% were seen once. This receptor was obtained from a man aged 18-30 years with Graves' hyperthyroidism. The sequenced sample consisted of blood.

Written as DNA, the CDR3 is TGCAGCGTTTTGACAGGGGGCCTCTACGAGCAGTACTTC. This sequence encodes CSVLTGGLYEQYF. The V call is TRBV29-1, the J call TRBJ2-7; 10 bases fit TRBD1. The germline V gene encodes CDR1 SQVTM and CDR2 ANQGSEA. This CDR3 spans 13 amino acids. With V trimmed by 5 bases and J by 3 bases, 4 bases remained unmatched.